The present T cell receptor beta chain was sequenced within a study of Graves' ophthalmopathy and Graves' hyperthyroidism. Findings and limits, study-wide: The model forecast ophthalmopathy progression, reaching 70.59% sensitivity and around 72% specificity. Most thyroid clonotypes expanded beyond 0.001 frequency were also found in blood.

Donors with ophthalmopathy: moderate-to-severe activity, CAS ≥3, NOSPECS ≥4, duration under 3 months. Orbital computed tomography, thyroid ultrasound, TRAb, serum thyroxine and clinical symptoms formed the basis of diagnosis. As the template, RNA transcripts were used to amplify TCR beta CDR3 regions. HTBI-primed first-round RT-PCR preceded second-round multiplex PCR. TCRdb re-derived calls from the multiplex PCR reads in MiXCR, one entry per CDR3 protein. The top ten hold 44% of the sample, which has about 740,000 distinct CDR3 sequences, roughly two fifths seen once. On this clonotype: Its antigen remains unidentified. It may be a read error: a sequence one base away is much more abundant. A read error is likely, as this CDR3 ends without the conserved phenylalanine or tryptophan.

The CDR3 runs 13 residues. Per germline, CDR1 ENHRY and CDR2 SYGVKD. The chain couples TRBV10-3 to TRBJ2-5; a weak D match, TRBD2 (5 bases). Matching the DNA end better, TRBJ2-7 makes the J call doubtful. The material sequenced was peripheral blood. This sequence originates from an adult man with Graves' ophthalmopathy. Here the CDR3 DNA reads TGTGCCATCAGTGAACCGGGAAGCTACGAGCAGTACCTC. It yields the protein CAISEPGSYEQYL.